This T cell receptor beta chain came from a study of graft-versus-host responses after intestinal transplantation. Study observations and caveats: Detected in recipient marrow were GvH clones, some of which were first observed in ileum or blood.

Clones were sequenced by immunoSEQ multiplex PCR, and TCRdb holds only the in-frame ones, with some missing. The sample contains about 19,000 clones, 35% to 40% of which appear only once. Trimming removed 1 base from V and 2 bases from J, with 10 bases in between. CDR1 is MGHRA and CDR2 is YSYEKL in the germline V gene. The length of the CDR3 is 15 residues. After mixed lymphocyte reaction, dividing CD4+ and CD8+ responder T cells were sorted. The V gene is TRBV4-1, the J gene TRBJ2-3; D gene ambiguous. The TCR originated in a human patient who was an organ donor for intestinal transplantation. Sequencing used alloreactive CD4+ T cells from a mixed lymphocyte reaction culture, obtained before transplantation. Subset in this sample: CFSE-low proliferating T cells sorted from roughly six-day pre-transplant mixed lymphocyte reaction (GvH or HvG direction). CDR3: CASSQVARNTDTQYF. CDR3 DNA: TGCGCCAGCAGCCAAGTAGCACGGAACACAGATACGCAGTATTTT.